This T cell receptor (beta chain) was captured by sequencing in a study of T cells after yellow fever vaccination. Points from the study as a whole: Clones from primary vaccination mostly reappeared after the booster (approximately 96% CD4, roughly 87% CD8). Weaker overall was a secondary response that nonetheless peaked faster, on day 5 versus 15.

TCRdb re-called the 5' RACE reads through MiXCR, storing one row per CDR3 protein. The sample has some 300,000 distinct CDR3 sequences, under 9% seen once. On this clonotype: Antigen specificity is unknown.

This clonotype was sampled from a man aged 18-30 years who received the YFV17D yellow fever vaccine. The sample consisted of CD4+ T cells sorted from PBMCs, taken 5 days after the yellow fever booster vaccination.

CDR3 DNA sequence: TGTGCCAGCAGTATTGTAGGTCCCTATGGCTACACCTTC. Protein: CASSIVGPYGYTF. The V call is TRBV25-1, the J call TRBJ1-2, with unresolved D. Germline V lookup: CDR1 MGHDK, CDR2 SYGVNS. The CDR3 totals 13 residues. Trimming cost V 5 bases and J 4 bases, with 11 bases left between them.